The subject of this entry is one T cell receptor (beta chain). Its antigen remains unidentified. The source of the sample is a study of circulating and synovial CD4+ cells in juvenile arthritis. Points from the study as a whole: These blood cells shared more CDR3 sequences with synovium than bulk blood. CPL versus bulk CD4 samples: T cell genome counts differed by at least an order of magnitude. Diversity here was lower than in bulk blood CD4 cells.

TCRdb's copy holds only in-frame clones and misses some; the assay was immunoSEQ multiplex PCR. The sample holds about 16,000 clones, about 90% seen once. Patients with active juvenile idiopathic arthritis donated these samples. V lost 7 bases and J lost 4, with 11 bases in between. Germline-derived CDR1 and CDR2 are LNHDA and SQIVND (reference sequence). The CDR3 is 14 residues long. The sequenced sample consisted of CD4+ T cells from blood. This sequence was found in a human donor with juvenile idiopathic arthritis. The rearrangement joins TRBV19 to TRBJ1-6, with a weak D call TRBD1 (5 bases). The CDR3 coding sequence is TGTGCCAGTAACGCGGGGCGGTATAATTCACCCCTCCACTTT. This sequence encodes CASNAGRYNSPLHF.